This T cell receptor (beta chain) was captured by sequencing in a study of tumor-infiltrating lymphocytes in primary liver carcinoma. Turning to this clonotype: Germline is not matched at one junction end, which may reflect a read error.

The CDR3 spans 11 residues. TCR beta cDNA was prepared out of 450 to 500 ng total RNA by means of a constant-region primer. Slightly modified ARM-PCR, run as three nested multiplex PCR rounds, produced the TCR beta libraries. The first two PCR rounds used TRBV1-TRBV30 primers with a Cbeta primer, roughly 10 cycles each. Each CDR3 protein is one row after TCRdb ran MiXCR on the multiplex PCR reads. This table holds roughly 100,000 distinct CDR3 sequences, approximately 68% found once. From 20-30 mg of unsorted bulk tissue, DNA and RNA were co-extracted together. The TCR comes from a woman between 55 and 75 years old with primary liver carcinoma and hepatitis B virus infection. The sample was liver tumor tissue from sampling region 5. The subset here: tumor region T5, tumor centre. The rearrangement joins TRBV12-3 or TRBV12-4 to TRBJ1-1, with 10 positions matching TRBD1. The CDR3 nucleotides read TGTGCAAGCATCGTGGGACAGGGGGCTTTCTTT. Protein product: CASIVGQGAFF.